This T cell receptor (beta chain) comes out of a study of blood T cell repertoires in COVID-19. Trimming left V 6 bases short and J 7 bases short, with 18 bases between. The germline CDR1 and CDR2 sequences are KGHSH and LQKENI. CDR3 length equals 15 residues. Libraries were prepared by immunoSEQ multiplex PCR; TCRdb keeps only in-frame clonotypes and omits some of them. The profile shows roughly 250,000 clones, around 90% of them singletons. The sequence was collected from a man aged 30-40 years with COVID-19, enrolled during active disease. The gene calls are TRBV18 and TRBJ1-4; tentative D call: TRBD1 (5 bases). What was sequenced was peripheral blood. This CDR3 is CASSRGAGDGEKLFF. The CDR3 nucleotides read TGTGCCAGCTCTCGAGGCGCGGGGGATGGTGAAAAACTGTTTTTT.